This entry is about one TCR beta chain. Its antigen is still unknown. Use of 60 Vbeta and 13 Jbeta primers characterized the PCR. Using immunoSEQ multiplex PCR, the repertoire was profiled, and TCRdb retains in-frame clones only, with some absent. The sample consists of 220,000 or so clones, about 70% of them appearing once. The data belong to a study of cytomegalovirus exposure and HLA in healthy donors. Study-wide findings and caveats: Follow-up analysis seemed to connect common viral pathogens with several of the most significant clusters identified.

The origin of this receptor is a woman aged 25 to 39 in good health and CMV-seronegative. Sequencing used PBMCs.

CDR3: CARAGDREDYGYTF. DNA of the CDR3: TGTGCCAGGGCCGGTGACAGGGAAGACTATGGCTACACCTTC. This chain links TRBV2 with TRBJ1-2; 7 positions match TRBD1. Germline assignment: CDR1 SNHLY and CDR2 FYNNEI. V lost 9 bases and J lost 3; bases outside the gene matches: 10. The CDR3 is 14 residues long.